A single sample is the source of the 18 T cell receptor beta chains below, sequenced in a study of blood T cell repertoires in COVID-19. Method: immunoSEQ multiplex PCR; TCRdb's copy keeps in-frame clones and lacks some. The table shows about 20,000 clones, with approximately 90% occurring only once. Sample: peripheral blood. These receptors originate from a woman aged 60-75 years with active COVID-19.

V and J are TRBV7-9 and TRBJ1-2; 10 bases map to TRBD1. The CDR3 covers 13 residues. CDR1 and CDR2 from the germline V gene are SEHNR and FQNEAQ (reference sequence). Unmatched junction bases numbered 2, after V lost 4 bases and J lost 6 bases. CDR3 DNA sequence: TGTGCCAGCAGCTCGGACAGGGGGAATGGCTACACCTTC. It specifies CASSSDRGNGYTF.

V gene TRBV5-1 combines with J gene TRBJ2-5; a possible D gene is TRBD1 (6 bases). The V end lost 0 bases, the J end lost 0 bases, and 9 bases lay between the germline ends. Looked up from germline, CDR1 is SGHRS and CDR2 is YFSETQ. CDR3 length: 15 residues. The CDR3 reads CASSLAAGDQETQYF. CDR3 DNA: TGCGCCAGCAGCTTGGCCGCAGGGGACCAAGAGACCCAGTACTTC.

This clone turned up a few times. This chain links TRBV5-1 with TRBJ2-7, with a weak D call TRBD1 (5 bases). This CDR3 is 14 amino acids long. Trimming stripped 3 bases from V and 0 bases from J, with 10 bases between. Germline V CDR1 and CDR2: SGHRS, YFSETQ. The CDR3 spells CASSSRQSSYEQYF. CDR3 nucleotide sequence: TGCGCCAGCAGCTCCCGACAGAGCTCCTACGAGCAGTACTTC. The full variable domain, its missing parts supplied by reference TRBV5-1 and TRBJ2-7, is KAGVTQTPRYLIKTRGQQVTLSCSPISGHRSVSWYQQTPGQGLQFLFEYFSETQRNKGNFPGRFSGRQFSNSRSEMNVSTLELGDSALYLCASSSRQSSYEQYFGPGTRLTVT.

The CDR3, as DNA: TGTGCCAGCAGAGGGCGGACAGGGAACACCGGGGAGCTGTTTTTT. It yields the protein CASRGRTGNTGELFF. V is TRBV9 and J is TRBJ2-2, with 7 positions matching TRBD1. The junction had 5 bases not matched to a gene; V was cut back by 5 bases and J by 1 base. Germline CDR1 is SGDLS and CDR2 is YYNGEE. CDR3 length: 15 amino acids. The whole variable domain, filled in from reference TRBV9 and TRBJ2-2, reads DSGVTQTPKHLITATGQRVTLRCSPRSGDLSVYWYQQSLDQGLQFLIQYYNGEERAKGNILERFSAQQFPDLHSELNLSSLELGDSALYFCASRGRTGNTGELFFGEGSRLTVL.

V is TRBV11-3 and J is TRBJ2-1; possible D gene TRBD2, 6 bases. The V gene lost 5 bases and the J gene lost 3 bases, with 23 bases spanning the gap. Germline V gene data show CDR1 as SGHNT and CDR2 as YENEEA. The CDR3 spans 18 residues. The CDR3 bases are TGTGCCAGCAGCCCGGCCCCTCACCCGGGACTCCTCTACAATGAGCAGTTCTTC. Protein: CASSPAPHPGLLYNEQFF.

V usage is TRBV12-5 and J usage is TRBJ1-2; 10 nucleotides line up with TRBD1. J lost 10 bases, V lost 3 bases, and 2 bases had no gene match. The CDR3 runs to 12 residues. Germline CDR1 LGHNT, CDR2 FRNRAP. The CDR3, as DNA: TGTGCTAGTGGTTTCGGGACAGGGGACTACACCTTC. The encoded protein is CASGFGTGDYTF.

The V and J genes are TRBV5-4 and TRBJ1-3, with 9 positions matching TRBD1. Germline V gene lookup returns CDR1 SGHNT and CDR2 YYREEE (reference sequence). This CDR3 has 15 amino acids. V lost 5 bases and J lost 2; bases outside the gene matches: 5. The CDR3 sequence: CASRDRGGTGNTIYF. CDR3 nucleotides: TGTGCCAGCAGGGACAGGGGAGGAACTGGAAACACCATATATTTT.

Only a few counts were recorded for this clone. The chain links TRBV28 to TRBJ2-3, with 9 bases aligning to TRBD1. The germline V gene has CDR1 MDHEN and CDR2 SYDVKM. The CDR3 contains 13 residues. The ends lost 7 bases at V and 7 bases at J; junction bases unmatched: 6. The DNA for the CDR3 is TGTGCCAGCACTGGGACAGGGCGAAATACGCAGTATTTT. Its translation is CASTGTGRNTQYF.

This chain joins TRBV6-4 and TRBJ2-2; 7 positions match TRBD1. In germline, CDR1 is MRHNA, CDR2 SNTAGT. This CDR3 comprises 15 residues. The trim removed 6 bases at V and 0 bases at J, leaving 4 bases unmatched. Here the CDR3 DNA reads TGTGCCAGCAGCGCCGGGACAGCGAACACCGGGGAGCTGTTTTTT. This gives the protein CASSAGTANTGELFF.

Sample share makes this clone medium-sized. The J gene is TRBJ2-2, the V gene TRBV5-4, with 8 bases lining up with TRBD2. Trimming cost V 10 bases and J 5 bases; bases outside gene matches: 10. There are 14 residues in the CDR3. Germline V CDR1 and CDR2: SGHNT, YYREEE (reference sequence). The CDR3 coding sequence is TGTGCCCCCACAAACGGGGGGGGTACCGGGGAGCTGTTTTTT. Translated: CAPTNGGGTGELFF.

This clone was picked up a small number of times. The V call is TRBV9, the J call TRBJ1-2; 11 bases are a match to TRBD1. From germline, CDR1 is SGDLS and CDR2 YYNGEE. The V and J ends lost 3 bases and 8 bases, in that order; junction bases with no gene match: 6. CDR3 length equals 14 residues. The CDR3 protein is CASSGTGGIGGYTF. The CDR3 DNA reads as TGTGCCAGCAGCGGGACAGGGGGCATAGGCGGCTACACCTTC.

The CDR3 loop reads CASRDSAGTQYF. Here the CDR3 DNA reads TGTGCCAGCCGGGACTCCGCGGGGACCCAGTACTTC. The V call is TRBV6-5, the J call TRBJ2-5, with D possibly matching TRBD2 (6 bases). The germline gives CDR1 MNHEY, CDR2 SVGAGI. V shed 8 bases and J shed 7 bases, with 14 bases lying between them. The CDR3 consists of 12 residues.

V usage is TRBV3-1 (or the pseudogene TRBV3-2) and J usage is TRBJ1-2; a weak D match, TRBD1 (6 bases). V shed 0 bases and J shed 7 bases, with 9 bases lying between them. CDR3 length: 13 residues. The V gene's germline CDR1 is LGHDT and CDR2 YNNKEL (reference sequence). The CDR3 coding sequence is TGTGCCAGCAGCCAAGATGGACAGACTGGCTACACCTTC. Translated: CASSQDGQTGYTF.

The chain has TRBV5-1 and TRBJ1-4; 9 nucleotides line up with TRBD1. The germline gives CDR1 SGHRS, CDR2 YFSETQ. J lost 8 bases, V lost 7 bases, and 9 bases had no gene match. This CDR3 spans 14 amino acids. CDR3 residues: CASQRDREGEKLFF. CDR3 nucleotides: TGCGCCAGCCAGAGGGACAGGGAGGGGGAAAAACTGTTTTTT.

This chain uses TRBV2 with TRBJ1-6; 11 bases match TRBD1. The V segment lost 7 bases and the J segment 9 bases; nucleotides outside the gene matches: 8. CDR1 SNHLY and CDR2 FYNNEI come from the germline V gene. The CDR3 length is 15 residues. CDR3 in amino acids: CASNEVDRGPSPLHF. The CDR3, as DNA: TGTGCCAGCAACGAAGTGGACAGGGGGCCTTCACCCCTCCACTTT.

V gene TRBV4-1 combines with J gene TRBJ1-6; possible D gene TRBD1, 6 bases. The V gene lost 1 base and the J gene lost 3 bases, with 10 bases spanning the gap. This CDR3 region has 16 residues. Germline V gives CDR1 MGHRA, CDR2 YSYEKL. CDR3 nucleotide sequence: TGCGCCAGCAGCCAAGTGGGCAGGGGCTATAATTCACCCCTCCACTTT. Residues: CASSQVGRGYNSPLHF.

The CDR3 sequence is CATSRRVQETQYF. CDR3 in DNA: TGTGCCACCAGCAGACGGGTTCAAGAGACCCAGTACTTC. The chain uses TRBV15 and TRBJ2-5; no reliable D call. V dropped 2 bases and J dropped 2 bases, with 6 bases sitting between them. The CDR3 is made up of 13 amino acids. Germline loops: CDR1 LNHNV, CDR2 YYDKDF (reference sequence).

This chain connects TRBV5-1 to TRBJ1-1; 8 nucleotides agree with TRBD1. The CDR3 runs 15 residues. V was pared by 5 bases and J by 2 bases, with 8 bases of the junction left unmatched. Germline V gives CDR1 SGHRS, CDR2 YFSETQ. The CDR3 protein is CASRGGQGVNTEAFF. The CDR3, as DNA: TGCGCCAGCAGGGGAGGACAGGGAGTAAACACTGAAGCTTTCTTT.